This T cell receptor (beta chain) was obtained from a study of identical twins. Findings and limits, study-wide: There is a chance that invariant MAIT and iNKT cells partially muddied zero-insertion analyses. Twins' excess sharing was less marked for out-of-frame beta sequences. Abundant beta clonotypes from cord blood had fewer insertions, unlike memory repertoires, which showed none.

Per the germline V gene, CDR1 is MGHRA and CDR2 is YSYEKL. This CDR3 is built from 15 residues. V lost 3 bases to trimming and J lost 4 bases; unmatched junction nucleotides: 4. A template switching step contributed a universal primer site, while unique molecular identifiers were present in the cDNA. TCRdb passed the 5' RACE reads through MiXCR, listing each CDR3 protein once. The sample yields hundreds of thousands of distinct CDR3 sequences, about 9.4% seen once. This clonotype was seen a handful of times. Its cognate antigen is unknown. The same data also went into a second study, on yellow fever vaccine responses in identical twins.

This receptor was identified in a woman between 18 and 29 years old in good health. The V call is TRBV4-1, the J call TRBJ2-7, with 12 bases identical to TRBD2. The specimen was PBMCs. CDR3 in DNA: TGCGCCAGCAGCCAGACTAGCGGGAGTAGATACGAGCAGTACTTC. Protein: CASSQTSGSRYEQYF.